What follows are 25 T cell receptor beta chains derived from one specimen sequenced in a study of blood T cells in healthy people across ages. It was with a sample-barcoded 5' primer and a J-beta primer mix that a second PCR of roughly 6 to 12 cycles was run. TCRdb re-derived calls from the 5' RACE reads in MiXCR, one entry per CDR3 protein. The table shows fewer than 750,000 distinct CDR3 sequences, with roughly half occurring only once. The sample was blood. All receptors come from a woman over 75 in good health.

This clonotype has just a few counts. Here the CDR3 reads CSVGLGADTQYF. The DNA for the CDR3 is TGCAGCGTTGGGCTGGGCGCAGATACGCAGTATTTT. The rearrangement links TRBV29-1 to TRBJ2-3; D not resolved. V dropped 4 bases and J dropped 4 bases, with 9 bases sitting between them. The CDR3 covers 12 residues. Germline-derived CDR1 and CDR2 are SQVTM and ANQGSEA.

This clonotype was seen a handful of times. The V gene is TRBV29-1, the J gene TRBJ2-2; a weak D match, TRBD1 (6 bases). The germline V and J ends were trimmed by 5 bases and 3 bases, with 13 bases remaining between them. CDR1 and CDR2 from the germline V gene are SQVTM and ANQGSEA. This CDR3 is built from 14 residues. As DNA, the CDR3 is TGCAGCGTTTACAGGGCTTTTGACACCGGGGAGCTGTTTTTT. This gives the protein CSVYRAFDTGELFF.

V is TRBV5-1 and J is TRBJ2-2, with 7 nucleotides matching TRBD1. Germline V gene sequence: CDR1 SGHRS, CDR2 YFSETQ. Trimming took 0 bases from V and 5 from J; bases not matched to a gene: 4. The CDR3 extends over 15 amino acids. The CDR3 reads CASSLEGQRTGELFF. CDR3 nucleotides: TGCGCCAGCAGCTTGGAGGGACAGAGGACCGGGGAGCTGTTTTTT.

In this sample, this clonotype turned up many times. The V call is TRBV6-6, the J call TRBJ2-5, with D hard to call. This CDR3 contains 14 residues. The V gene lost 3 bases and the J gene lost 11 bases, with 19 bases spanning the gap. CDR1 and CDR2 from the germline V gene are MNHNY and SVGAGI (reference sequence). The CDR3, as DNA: TGTGCCAGCAGTTATGGTCGCTACCTAAATGAGCAGTACTTC. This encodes CASSYGRYLNEQYF.

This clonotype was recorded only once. The CDR3 DNA reads TGTGCCAGCAGCCAAGTCGGGACTAGCTCTAAGTTCTTC. This codes for CASSQVGTSSKFF. The chain employs TRBV3-1 and TRBJ2-1; TRBD2 matches at 9 bases. The CDR3 spans 13 residues. The V and J ends lost 1 base and 14 bases, in that order; junction bases with no gene match: 6. The germline V gene encodes CDR1 LGHDT and CDR2 YNNKEL (reference sequence).

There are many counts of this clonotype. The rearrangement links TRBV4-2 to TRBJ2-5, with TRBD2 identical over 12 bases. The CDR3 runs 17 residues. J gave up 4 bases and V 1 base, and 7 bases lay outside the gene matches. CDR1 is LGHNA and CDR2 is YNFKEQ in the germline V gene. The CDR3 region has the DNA TGTGCCAGCAGCCAAGGAGCAAGACTAGCGGGGGCAGAGACCCAGTACTTC. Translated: CASSQGARLAGAETQYF.

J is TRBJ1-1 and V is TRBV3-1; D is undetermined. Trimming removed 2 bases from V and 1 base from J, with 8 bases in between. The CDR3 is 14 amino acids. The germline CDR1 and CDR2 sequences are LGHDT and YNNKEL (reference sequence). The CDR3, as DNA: TGTGCCAGCAGCCAACACGACCCGAACACTGAAGCTTTCTTT. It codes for CASSQHDPNTEAFF.

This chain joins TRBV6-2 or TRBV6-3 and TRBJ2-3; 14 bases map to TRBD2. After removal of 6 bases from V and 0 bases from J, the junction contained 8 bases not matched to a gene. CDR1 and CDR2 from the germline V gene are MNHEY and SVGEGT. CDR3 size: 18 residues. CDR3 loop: CASSSRLAGGPSTDTQYF. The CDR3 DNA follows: TGTGCCAGCAGCTCAAGACTAGCGGGAGGGCCGAGCACAGATACGCAGTATTTT.

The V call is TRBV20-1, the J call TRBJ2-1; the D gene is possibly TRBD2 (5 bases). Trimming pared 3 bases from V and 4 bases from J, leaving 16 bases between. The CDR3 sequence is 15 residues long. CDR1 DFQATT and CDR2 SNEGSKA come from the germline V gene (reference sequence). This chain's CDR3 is CSARDFRATYNEQFF. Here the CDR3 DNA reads TGCAGTGCTAGGGACTTTCGGGCGACTTACAATGAGCAGTTCTTC.

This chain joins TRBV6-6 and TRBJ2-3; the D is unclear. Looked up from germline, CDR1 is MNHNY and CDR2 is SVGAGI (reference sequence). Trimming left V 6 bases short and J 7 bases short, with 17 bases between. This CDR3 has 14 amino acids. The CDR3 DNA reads TGTGCCAGCAGACGCGACACCCCTGGGCATACGCAGTATTTT. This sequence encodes CASRRDTPGHTQYF.

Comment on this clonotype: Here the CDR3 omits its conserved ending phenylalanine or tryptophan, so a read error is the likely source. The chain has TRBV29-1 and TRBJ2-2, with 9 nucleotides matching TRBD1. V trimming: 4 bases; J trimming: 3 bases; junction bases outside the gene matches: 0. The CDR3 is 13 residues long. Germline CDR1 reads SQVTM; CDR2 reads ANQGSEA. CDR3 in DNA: TGCAGCGTTGGACAGGGGGACACCGGGGAGCTGTTTTTA. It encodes CSVGQGDTGELFL.

DNA of the CDR3: TGCGCCAGCAGCCAAGAGGACAGGAGCTCCTACGAGCAGTACTTC. This gives the protein CASSQEDRSSYEQYF. V usage is TRBV4-3 and J usage is TRBJ2-7; TRBD1 aligns across 7 bases. The CDR3 spans 15 residues. The trim removed 0 bases at V and 0 bases at J, leaving 2 bases unmatched. The germline V gene encodes CDR1 LGHNA and CDR2 YSLEER.

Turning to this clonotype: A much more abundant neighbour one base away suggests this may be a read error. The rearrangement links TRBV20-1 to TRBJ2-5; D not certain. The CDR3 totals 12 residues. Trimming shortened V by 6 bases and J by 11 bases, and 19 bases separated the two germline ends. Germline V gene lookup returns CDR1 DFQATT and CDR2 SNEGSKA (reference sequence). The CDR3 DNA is TGCAGTGCCCGGACCGACCCCACTGAGCAGTACTTC. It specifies CSARTDPTEQYF.

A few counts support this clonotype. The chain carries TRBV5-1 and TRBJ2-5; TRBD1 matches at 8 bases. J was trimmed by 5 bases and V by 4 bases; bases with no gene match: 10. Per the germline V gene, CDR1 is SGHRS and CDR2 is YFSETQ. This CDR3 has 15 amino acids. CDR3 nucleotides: TGCGCCAGCAGCCTACGGACAGGGAATGAGGAGACCCAGTACTTC. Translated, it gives CASSLRTGNEETQYF.

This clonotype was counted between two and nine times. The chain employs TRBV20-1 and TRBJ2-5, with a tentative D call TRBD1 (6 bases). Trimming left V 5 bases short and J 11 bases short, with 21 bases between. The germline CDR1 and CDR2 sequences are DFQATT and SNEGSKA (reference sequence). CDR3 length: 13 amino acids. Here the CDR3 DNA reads TGCAGTGCTTCCCGAGACAGGTCTAATCGACAGTACTTC. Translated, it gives CSASRDRSNRQYF.

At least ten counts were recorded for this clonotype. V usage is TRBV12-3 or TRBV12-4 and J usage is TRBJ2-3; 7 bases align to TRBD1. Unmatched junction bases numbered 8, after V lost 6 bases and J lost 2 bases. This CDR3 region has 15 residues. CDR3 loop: CASSPQGTSTDTQYF. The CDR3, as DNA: TGTGCCAGCAGCCCACAGGGGACATCCACAGATACGCAGTATTTT.

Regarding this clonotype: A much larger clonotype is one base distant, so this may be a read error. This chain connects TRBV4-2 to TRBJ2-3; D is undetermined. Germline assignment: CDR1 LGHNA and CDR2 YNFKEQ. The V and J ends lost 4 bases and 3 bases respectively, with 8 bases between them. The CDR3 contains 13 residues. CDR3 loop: CASSRSLTDTQYF. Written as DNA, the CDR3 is TGTGCCAGCAGCCGTTCCCTGACAGATACGCAGTATTTT.

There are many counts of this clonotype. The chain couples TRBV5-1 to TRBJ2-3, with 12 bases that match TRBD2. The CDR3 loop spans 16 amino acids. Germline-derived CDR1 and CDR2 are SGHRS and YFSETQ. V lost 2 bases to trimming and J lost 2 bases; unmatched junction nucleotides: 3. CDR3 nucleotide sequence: TGCGCCAGCAGCTTCGGACTAGCGGGGCTCACAGATACGCAGTATTTT. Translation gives CASSFGLAGLTDTQYF.

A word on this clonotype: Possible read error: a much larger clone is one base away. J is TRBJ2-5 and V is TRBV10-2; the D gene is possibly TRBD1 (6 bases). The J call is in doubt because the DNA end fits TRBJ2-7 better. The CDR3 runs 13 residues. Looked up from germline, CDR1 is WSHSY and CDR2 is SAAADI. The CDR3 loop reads CASSEGQRYEQYF. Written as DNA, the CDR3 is TGCGCCAGCAGTGAAGGACAGCGCTACGAGCAGTACTTC.

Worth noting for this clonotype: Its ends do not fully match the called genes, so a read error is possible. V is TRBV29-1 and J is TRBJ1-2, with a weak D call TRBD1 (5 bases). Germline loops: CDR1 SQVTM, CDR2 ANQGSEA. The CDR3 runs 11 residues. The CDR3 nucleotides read TGCAGCGTTGAAGGGGGCTATGGCCACACCTTC. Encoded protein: CSVEGGYGHTF.

CDR3 residues: CASSFNSGGQETQYF. CDR3 DNA: TGTGCCAGCAGTTTTAACAGCGGGGGTCAAGAGACCCAGTACTTC. The chain employs TRBV27 and TRBJ2-5; 8 bases agree with TRBD2. This CDR3 region has 15 residues. The germline V gene encodes CDR1 MNHEY and CDR2 SMNVEV (reference sequence). The V gene end was trimmed by 3 bases and the J gene end by 2 bases; junction bases not matched to a gene: 5.

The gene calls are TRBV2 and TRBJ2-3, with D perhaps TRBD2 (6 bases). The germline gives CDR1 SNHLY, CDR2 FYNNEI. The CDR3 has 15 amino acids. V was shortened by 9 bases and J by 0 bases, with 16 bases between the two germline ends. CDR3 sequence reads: CARRDSSYSTDTQYF. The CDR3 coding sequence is TGTGCCAGAAGGGACTCCAGCTATAGCACAGATACGCAGTATTTT. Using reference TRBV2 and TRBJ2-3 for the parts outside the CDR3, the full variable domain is EPEVTQTPSHQVTQMGQEVILRCVPISNHLYFYWYRQILGQKVEFLVSFYNNEISEKSEIFDDQFSVERPDGSNFTLKIRSTKLEDSAMYFCARRDSSYSTDTQYFGPGTRLTVL.

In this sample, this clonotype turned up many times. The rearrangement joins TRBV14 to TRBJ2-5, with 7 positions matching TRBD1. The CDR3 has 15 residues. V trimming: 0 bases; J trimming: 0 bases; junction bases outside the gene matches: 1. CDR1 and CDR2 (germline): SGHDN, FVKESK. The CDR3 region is CASSQDGTDQETQYF. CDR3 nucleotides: TGTGCCAGCAGCCAAGATGGGACAGACCAAGAGACCCAGTACTTC.

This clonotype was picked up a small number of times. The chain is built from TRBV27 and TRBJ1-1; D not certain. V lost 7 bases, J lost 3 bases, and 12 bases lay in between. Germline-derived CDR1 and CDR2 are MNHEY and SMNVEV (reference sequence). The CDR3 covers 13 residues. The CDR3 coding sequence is TGTGCCAGCAAAGACCTTCTGGACACTGAAGCTTTCTTT. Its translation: CASKDLLDTEAFF.

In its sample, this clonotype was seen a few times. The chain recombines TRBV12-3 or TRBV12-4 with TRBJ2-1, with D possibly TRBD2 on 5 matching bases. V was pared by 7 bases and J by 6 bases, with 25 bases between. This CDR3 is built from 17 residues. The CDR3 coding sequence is TGTGCCAGCACAGCCGGGTTGGGAAGGTTTGGAGGCAATGAGCAGTTCTTC. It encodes CASTAGLGRFGGNEQFF.